This TCR beta chain was captured in a study of identical twins. Study observations and caveats: Out-of-frame alpha sequences that twins shared showed excess low generation probability. There were fewer insertions in abundant cord blood beta clonotypes, but memory repertoires showed no such pattern.

With V trimmed by 5 bases and J by 16 bases, 7 bases remained unmatched. The CDR3 totals 11 residues. Germline assignment: CDR1 MGHDK and CDR2 SYGVNS. A few counts support this clonotype. No antigen is known for it. Donors were all healthy Caucasians. TCRdb passed the 5' RACE reads through MiXCR, listing each CDR3 protein once. Of around 680,000 distinct CDR3 sequences detected, over 8.5% appear once; the ten largest clones hold 0.75% to 1%. The sample also formed part of further work on yellow fever vaccine responses in identical twins.

This receptor was identified in a woman between 18 and 29 years old in good health. The V gene is TRBV25-1, the J gene TRBJ2-1; 8 nucleotides line up with TRBD2. The sequenced material came from PBMCs. CDR3 in amino acids: CASSYGGGNFF. Here the CDR3 DNA reads TGTGCCAGCAGTTACGGGGGGGGCAACTTCTTC.